Sequencing of this TCR beta chain was carried out in a study of T cells after yellow fever vaccination. Germline V gives CDR1 MNHEY, CDR2 SVGAGI. Trimming left V 2 bases short and J 6 bases short, with 10 bases between. This CDR3 contains 13 residues. One entry per CDR3 protein, called by TCRdb with MiXCR from the 5' RACE reads. Among 250,000 to 400,000 distinct CDR3 sequences listed, roughly 4.3% were seen once. The study's findings and limits: Post-booster samples contained most primary-vaccination clones (approximately 95% CD4, roughly 88% CD8).

The sample holds many counts of this clonotype. Its antigen is as yet unknown. The receptor comes from a man between 18 and 35 years old who received the YFV17D yellow fever vaccine. The chain is built from TRBV6-5 and TRBJ1-2; possibly TRBD1 for D (5 bases). The material was PBMCs, obtained 5 days after the yellow fever booster vaccination. CDR3 DNA: TGTGCCAGCAGTTACGGAGGGGAGGATGGCTACACCTTC. Translating gives CASSYGGEDGYTF.